Listed below are T cell receptor beta chains from one sample, sequenced in a study of post-analysis software for immune sequencing data. MiXCR, run by TCRdb on the PCR reads, gives a single entry per CDR3 protein. The sample includes roughly 580,000 distinct CDR3 sequences, roughly 40% of them seen just once. Sequenced material: blood. All receptors derive from a girl aged 5 to 17 with multiple sclerosis. Both conserved end residues are part of each CDR3. The D gene is left open where the match is weak. Expanded clones are given a class, and other clones once, few, many or no size at all.

CDR3 protein: CASSSLRHRDPQETQYF
CDR3 DNA: TGTGCCAGCAGCTCTCTGAGACACCGGGACCCTCAAGAGACCCAGTACTTC
J gene: TRBJ2-5
V gene: TRBV7-9
D gene: .
clone size: few

CDR3 protein: CASSPRAGPLMNTEAFF
CDR3 DNA: TGCGCCAGCAGCCCAAGGGCAGGTCCCCTCATGAACACTGAAGCTTTCTTT
J gene: TRBJ1-1
V gene: TRBV4-1
D gene: .
clone size: .

CDR3 protein: CASSYKGRNNEQFF
CDR3 DNA: TGTGCCAGCAGTTACAAGGGGAGAAACAATGAGCAGTTCTTC
J gene: TRBJ2-1
V gene: TRBV6-5
D gene: .
clone size: .

CDR3 protein: CGQGSYEQYF
CDR3 DNA: TGCGGGCAAGGATCCTACGAGCAGTACTTC
J gene: TRBJ2-7
V gene: TRBV20-1
D gene: .
clone size: .

CDR3 protein: CASSPWGNSNQPQHF
CDR3 DNA: TGTGCCAGCAGCCCCTGGGGGAACAGCAATCAGCCCCAGCATTTT
J gene: TRBJ1-5
V gene: TRBV5-5
D gene: .
clone size: .

CDR3 protein: CASSPTRSSGHEQFF
CDR3 DNA: TGCGCCAGCAGCCCGACCAGGTCTAGCGGCCATGAGCAGTTCTTC
J gene: TRBJ2-1
V gene: TRBV5-1
D gene: TRBD2
clone size: .

CDR3 protein: CASSRDYMTGRNNQPQHF
CDR3 DNA: TGTGCCAGCAGTCGAGACTATATGACAGGGAGGAACAATCAGCCCCAGCATTTT
J gene: TRBJ1-5
V gene: TRBV6-1
D gene: TRBD1
clone size: few

CDR3 protein: CASSLTSGEWETQYF
CDR3 DNA: TGTGCCAGCAGCTTAACTAGCGGGGAGTGGGAGACCCAGTACTTC
J gene: TRBJ2-5
V gene: TRBV7-9
D gene: TRBD2
clone size: .

CDR3 protein: CASSLDRMTEAFF
CDR3 DNA: TGTGCCAGCAGCCTAGACAGAATGACTGAAGCTTTCTTT
J gene: TRBJ1-1
V gene: TRBV6-6
D gene: .
clone size: .

CDR3 protein: CASRHVGGGPPNEQYF
CDR3 DNA: TGCGCCAGCAGGCACGTCGGGGGAGGACCCCCCAACGAGCAGTACTTC
J gene: TRBJ2-7
V gene: TRBV4-1
D gene: .
clone size: once

CDR3 protein: CASSPYLSSYNEQYF
CDR3 DNA: TGTGCCAGCAGCCCTTATCTGAGCTCCTACAATGAGCAGTACTTC
J gene: TRBJ2-7
V gene: TRBV7-2
D gene: .
clone size: .

CDR3 protein: CSATDSLRSNEKLFF
CDR3 DNA: TGCAGTGCTACGGACAGTTTAAGGTCTAATGAAAAACTGTTTTTT
J gene: TRBJ1-4
V gene: TRBV20-1
D gene: .
clone size: .

CDR3 protein: CASPAFPNPGGEQYF
CDR3 DNA: TGTGCCAGCCCCGCGTTCCCGAACCCAGGGGGCGAGCAGTACTTC
J gene: TRBJ2-7
V gene: TRBV6-1
D gene: TRBD1
clone size: .

CDR3 protein: CASSQGAGPYEQYF
CDR3 DNA: TGTGCCAGCAGCCAGGGGGCAGGTCCCTACGAGCAGTACTTC
J gene: TRBJ2-7
V gene: TRBV3-1
D gene: .
clone size: .

CDR3 protein: CASSYSASVGGYTF
CDR3 DNA: TGTGCCAGCAGTTACTCGGCTTCAGTCGGTGGCTACACCTTC
J gene: TRBJ1-2
V gene: TRBV6-5
D gene: .
clone size: once

CDR3 protein: CASRKTYRDRSKKHYGYTF
CDR3 DNA: TGTGCCAGCAGGAAGACCTACCGGGACAGGTCCAAAAAGCACTATGGCTACACCTTC
J gene: TRBJ1-2
V gene: TRBV3-1
D gene: TRBD1
clone size: few

CDR3 protein: CASSYPGTSARGEQYF
CDR3 DNA: TGTGCCAGCAGCTACCCCGGGACATCGGCGCGGGGCGAGCAGTACTTC
J gene: TRBJ2-7
V gene: TRBV7-2
D gene: .
clone size: once

CDR3 protein: CASGDPSRGNTEAFF
CDR3 DNA: TGCGCCAGTGGCGACCCTTCCCGGGGGAACACTGAAGCTTTCTTT
J gene: TRBJ1-1
V gene: TRBV5-1
D gene: .
clone size: .

CDR3 protein: CASSVDDRGQRYEQYF
CDR3 DNA: TGTGCCAGCAGCGTCGACGACAGGGGGCAAAGGTACGAGCAGTACTTC
J gene: TRBJ2-7
V gene: TRBV9
D gene: TRBD1
clone size: few

CDR3 protein: CAGSSGLGQGWDTQYF
CDR3 DNA: TGCGCCGGCAGCTCGGGACTCGGACAGGGTTGGGATACGCAGTATTTT
J gene: TRBJ2-3
V gene: TRBV5-1
D gene: TRBD1
clone size: .

CDR3 protein: CASKKGLAEETQYF
CDR3 DNA: TGTGCCAGCAAGAAGGGACTAGCGGAAGAGACCCAGTACTTC
J gene: TRBJ2-5
V gene: TRBV6-1
D gene: TRBD2
clone size: .

CDR3 protein: CASSSPGDGEYQETQYF
CDR3 DNA: TGTGCCAGCAGTTCCCCTGGTGACGGGGAGTACCAAGAGACCCAGTACTTC
J gene: TRBJ2-5
V gene: TRBV12-3/TRBV12-4
D gene: .
clone size: .

CDR3 protein: CASSRQTQSEQYF
CDR3 DNA: TGTGCCAGCAGCCGACAGACTCAAAGCGAGCAGTACTTC
J gene: TRBJ2-7
V gene: TRBV3-1
D gene: .
clone size: .

CDR3 protein: CASSVVPAVTEAFF
CDR3 DNA: TGTGCCAGCAGCGTAGTCCCAGCGGTCACTGAAGCTTTCTTT
J gene: TRBJ1-1
V gene: TRBV9
D gene: .
clone size: once

CDR3 protein: CAWSPNRGTGSYEQYF
CDR3 DNA: TGTGCCTGGAGTCCAAACAGGGGGACGGGGTCCTACGAGCAGTACTTC
J gene: TRBJ2-7
V gene: TRBV30
D gene: TRBD1
clone size: .

CDR3 protein: CASSLEGQADTQYF
CDR3 DNA: TGCGCCAGCAGCTTGGAGGGACAGGCAGATACGCAGTATTTT
J gene: TRBJ2-3
V gene: TRBV5-1
D gene: TRBD1
clone size: few

CDR3 protein: CASSIRQGTEAFF
CDR3 DNA: TGTGCCAGCAGCATCAGACAGGGCACTGAAGCTTTCTTT
J gene: TRBJ1-1
V gene: TRBV7-9
D gene: TRBD1
clone size: .

CDR3 protein: CASSLAVLASGGQFF
CDR3 DNA: TGTGCCAGCAGCTTAGCGGTCCTAGCGTCAGGGGGGCAGTTCTTC
J gene: TRBJ2-1
V gene: TRBV7-9
D gene: .
clone size: .